These 12 T cell receptor beta chains share one sample of origin, sequenced in a study of T cell responses to AZD1222 COVID-19 vaccine. The data were produced by immunoSEQ multiplex PCR, yet TCRdb's version contains in-frame clones alone and is incomplete. The top ten hold 15% of the sample, which has around 100,000 clones, around nine tenths seen once. This material consisted of peripheral blood, taken on day 0 of AZD1222 vaccination. The receptors come from an adult in good health.

This rearrangement joins TRBV6-5 to TRBJ1-2; D is ambiguous. Germline V gives CDR1 MNHEY, CDR2 SVGAGI. V was pared by 7 bases and J by 7 bases, with 13 bases between. This CDR3 spans 12 amino acids. This chain's CDR3 is CASTPGVGGYTF. The DNA for the CDR3 is TGTGCCAGCACCCCGGGAGTTGGTGGCTACACCTTC.

J is TRBJ1-1 and V is TRBV7-9; D gene ambiguous. CDR3 length: 12 amino acids. CDR1 is SEHNR, CDR2 FQNEAQ, per germline (reference sequence). V lost 3 bases and J 4 bases, leaving 6 bases between the germline ends. CDR3 nucleotides: TGTGCCAGCAGCTTTAGGTTCACTGAAGCTTTCTTT. As protein: CASSFRFTEAFF. Full variable domain (outside the CDR3, taken from reference TRBV7-9 and TRBJ1-1): DTGVSQNPRHKITKRGQNVTFRCDPISEHNRLYWYRQTLGQGPEFLTYFQNEAQLEKSRLLSDRFSAERPKGSFSTLEIQRTEQGDSAMYLCASSFRFTEAFFGQGTRLTVV.

The chain couples TRBV6-1 to TRBJ1-2, with 7 bases matching TRBD1. This CDR3 has 15 amino acids. Per the germline V gene, CDR1 is MNHNS and CDR2 is SASEGT. Unmatched junction bases numbered 4, after V lost 0 bases and J lost 3 bases. The CDR3 nucleotides read TGTGCCAGCAGTGAAGCGAGGGGGCCGGACTATGGCTACACCTTC. Protein sequence: CASSEARGPDYGYTF.

This chain joins TRBV27 and TRBJ2-7, with TRBD2 matching 7 bases. V lost 0 bases and J lost 4; bases outside the gene matches: 6. This CDR3 has 15 amino acids. Germline V gene sequence: CDR1 MNHEY, CDR2 SMNVEV (reference sequence). In DNA form, the CDR3 reads TGTGCCAGCAGTTTATCGGGGGGGGAACTGTACGAGCAGTACTTC. This encodes CASSLSGGELYEQYF.

This chain links TRBV28 with TRBJ1-2, with D perhaps TRBD1 (5 bases). Trimming stripped 6 bases from V and 1 base from J, with 18 bases between. CDR1 and CDR2 (germline): MDHEN, SYDVKM. CDR3 length equals 16 residues. DNA of the CDR3: TGTGCCAGCAGACGGACGGGGACGGACTTTAACTATGGCTACACCTTC. Translating it yields CASRRTGTDFNYGYTF.

The chain uses TRBV11-2 and TRBJ2-2; no clear D. CDR1 and CDR2 from the germline V gene are SGHAT and FQNNGV. The CDR3 is 13 amino acids. V was clipped by 3 bases and J by 3 bases, with 5 bases between them. DNA for the CDR3: TGTGCCAGCAGCTTTGGCGACACCGGGGAGCTGTTTTTT. Translation: CASSFGDTGELFF.

For the CDR3, the DNA is TGTGCCAGCAGCGGGGACGCCGGGGAAGCTGGGGCCAACGTCCTGACTTTC. This codes for CASSGDAGEAGANVLTF. V and J are TRBV5-6 and TRBJ2-6; D tentatively reads TRBD1 or TRBD2 (5 bases each). Germline values: CDR1 SGHDT, CDR2 YYEEEE. The CDR3 runs 17 residues. V lost 4 bases to trimming and J lost 2 bases, with 16 bases between them.

The rearrangement uses TRBV3-1 (or the pseudogene TRBV3-2) and TRBJ1-2; maybe TRBD1 (5 bases). The V gene's germline CDR1 is LGHDT and CDR2 YNNKEL (reference sequence). V gave up 6 bases and J gave up 0 bases, with 17 bases separating them. The CDR3 is 16 amino acids. Written as DNA, the CDR3 is TGTGCCAGCAGTGTCCAGGGTACTCAAGCTAACTATGGCTACACCTTC. Encoded protein: CASSVQGTQANYGYTF.

This chain joins TRBV2 and TRBJ2-7; 9 nucleotides line up with TRBD1. The CDR3 totals 12 residues. V lost 7 bases and J lost 9; bases outside the gene matches: 7. Per germline, CDR1 SNHLY and CDR2 FYNNEI. The CDR3 DNA is TGTGCCAGCAACCCGGGACAGGGTGGGCAGTACTTC. This translates into CASNPGQGGQYF.

The rearrangement joins TRBV3-1 (or the pseudogene TRBV3-2) to TRBJ1-5; D ambiguous. With 0 bases removed from V and 6 bases from J, the gap between germline ends came to 9 bases. Germline CDR1 and CDR2: LGHDT and YNNKEL (reference sequence). The length of the CDR3 is 14 residues. CDR3 protein: CASSQDLSGQPQHF. Here the CDR3 DNA reads TGTGCCAGCAGCCAAGATTTATCGGGTCAGCCCCAGCATTTT.

V is TRBV10-3 and J is TRBJ2-7, with 8 bases lining up with TRBD1. The CDR3 extends over 14 amino acids. V shed 4 bases, J shed 0 bases, and the junction held 2 bases outside the gene matches. Looked up from germline, CDR1 is ENHRY and CDR2 is SYGVKD. CDR3 region: CAISGGTGSYEQYF. CDR3 DNA sequence: TGTGCCATCAGTGGTGGGACAGGCTCCTACGAGCAGTACTTC.

CDR3 coding DNA: TGTGCCAGTAGTAAAGGCCTCGCAGATACGCAGTATTTT. This gives the protein CASSKGLADTQYF. The J gene is TRBJ2-3, the V gene TRBV19; D not certain. CDR3 length equals 13 residues. CDR1 and CDR2 (germline): LNHDA, SQIVND (reference sequence). The ends were cut back, 4 bases at V and 4 bases at J, with 9 bases in the middle.